The present TCR beta chain was sequenced within a study of response to subunit inactivated influenza vaccine (dated by TCRdb to 2017 to 2018). Study-level background: Deep quantitative profiling of the T cell receptor repertoire was used in the study to follow responses to a trivalent subunit inactivated influenza vaccine. General conclusions and limits of the study: According to the authors, only a limited number of new T cells may be recruited by each seasonal influenza vaccination.

Of note for this clonotype: This receptor's antigen is unknown. Base qualities were left out, and no much larger clone turns up one base away.

Receptor libraries were prepared by RT-PCR. Sequencing was performed on an Illumina HiSeq 2500. TCRdb cleaned the public reads at Q25 with fastp, built clones with MiXCR and kept in-frame beta chains. Rows are unified per CDR3 protein, each entry keeping the most common DNA and genes. Within this sample are roughly 620,000 distinct CDR3 sequences, with 11% of them counted one time only. Together, the top ten hold roughly 11% of the sample. The sample was also linked to a second study, of T cells expressing NK-cell markers. As the second study states: TCR beta cDNA libraries were prepared using 5'RACE template switching, which introduced a universal primer site and unique molecular identifiers. Several donors provided sorted CD3+CD56+NKG2C+, CD3+CD56+NKG2C- and CD3+CD56-NKG2C+ T-cell subsets, whose TCR beta-chain repertoires were profiled. Seven of the eight sequenced donors were HCMV-seropositive and one was HCMV-seronegative. In several experiments an anti-gammadeltaTCR antibody was added to restrict sorting to alphabetaTCR-expressing T cells. In six donors, the dominant CD3+CD56+NKG2C+ clonotypes were among the top 10 CD8+ clonotypes and accounted for roughly 1.0-7.5% of CD8+ T cells. Those dominant clonotypes were again the most abundant among CD3+CD56-NKG2C+ cells in a handful of donors, at about 28.3-60.1%. Whether the expanded NKG2C-expressing T cell clones were specific for HCMV antigens was left unclear. Randomly selected healthy volunteers, three men and five women, were used as the eight sequenced donors. A commercial ELISA kit detecting HCMV-specific IgG in serum was used to determine HCMV serostatus. Ficoll density gradient centrifugation was used to isolate peripheral blood mononuclear cells from blood. For about six donors, unsorted PBMC were also used to sequence bulk peripheral blood T-cell repertoires. cDNA synthesis was primed from the TCR beta constant segment and was followed by two successive PCR amplification steps. Libraries were sequenced as 2 x 150 bp reads on Illumina HiSeq 2000/2500, MiSeq or NextSeq. Reads were demultiplexed and grouped by UMI with MIGEC, and clonotypes were assembled and quantified with MiTCR. To remove erroneous sequences, TCR cDNA sequences were retained only when supported by two or more reads. Downstream repertoire analysis used the tcR package, and clonotypes were matched across fractions by CDR3 nucleotide sequence plus V segment. VDJmatch was used to annotate antigen specificity against VDJdb, with one amino acid substitution in CDR3 allowed.

The specimen was PBMCs from blood, collected on the day of vaccination. This TCR came from a man aged 45-65 years who received an inactivated influenza vaccine. Donor details come from another sample of the same person, matched by shared clones.

In nucleotides, the sequence is TGTGCCAGCAGCCCGATGGCCAGGCCGCTAACCAAAAACATTCAGTACTTC. Its product reads: CASSPMARPLTKNIQYF. Recombination linked TRBV3-1 to TRBJ2-4; the D gene is not confidently resolved. The CDR3 spans 17 residues, from the cysteine through the phenylalanine. Only the CDR3 DNA is retained, 51 bases long and in frame from the first base. Taken from the germline V gene (reference sequence), the CDR1 and CDR2 loops are LGHDT and YNNKEL. V is shortened by 4 bases, J by 2 bases, and the region joining them spans 18 bases.